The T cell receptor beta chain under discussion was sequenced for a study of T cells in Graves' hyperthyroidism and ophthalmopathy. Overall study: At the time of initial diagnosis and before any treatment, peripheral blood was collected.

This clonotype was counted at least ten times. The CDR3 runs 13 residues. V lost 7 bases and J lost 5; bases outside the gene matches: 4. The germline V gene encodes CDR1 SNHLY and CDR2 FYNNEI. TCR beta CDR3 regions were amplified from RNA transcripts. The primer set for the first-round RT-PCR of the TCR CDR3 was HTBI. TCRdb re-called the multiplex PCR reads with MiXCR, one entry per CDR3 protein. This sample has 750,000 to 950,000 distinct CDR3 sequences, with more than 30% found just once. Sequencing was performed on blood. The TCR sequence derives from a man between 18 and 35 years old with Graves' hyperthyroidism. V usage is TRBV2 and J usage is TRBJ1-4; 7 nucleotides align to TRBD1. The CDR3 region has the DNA TGTGCCAGCAAGGGACAGATGAATGAAAAACTGTTTTTT. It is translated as CASKGQMNEKLFF.